Reported below is one T cell receptor (beta chain). This clonotype showed up just a few times. Its antigen specificity is not known. No much larger clone exists at a distance of one base, and base qualities are not known. The treatment or condition label here, explained by the study, means: live attenuated yellow fever vaccine strain. At every blood-draw timepoint, two biological replicates of bulk PBMCs were collected. PBMCs were isolated from peripheral blood using a standard Ficoll-Paque protocol. TriZol was used to extract RNA from bulk PBMCs, CD4 and CD8 fractions, and dextramer-positive and dextramer-negative fractions. The data were taken from a study of T cells after yellow fever vaccination (dated by TCRdb to between 2017 and 2020). Study-level background: The SMART-Seq v4 Ultra Low Input RNA kit was used to prepare libraries from fractions with low cell numbers. Bulk PBMC replicates and cell subsets were isolated from blood drawn at multiple timepoints before and after both primary and secondary immunization. To follow T-cell clones before and after both primary and booster YFV17D yellow fever vaccination, bulk TCR alpha and beta repertoires underwent longitudinal sequencing. Two healthy male donors, one aged 18 to 29 and one aged 30 to 39 years, made up the cohort.

Overall study outcomes, separate from this receptor: Because abundant contaminating clonotypes from the bulk population could be contained in FACS-sorted repertoires, computational filtering was required. The secondary T-cell response was found to be weaker but faster than the primary response, with a peak reached on day 5 rather than on day 15. Most clones expanded after primary vaccination (almost 98% of CD4 and 80% to 90% of CD8) were re-detected after the booster, suggesting that broad memory maintenance occurred. A small share of clonotypes occurred in both CD4 and CD8 compartments, likely arising from convergent recombination. The study included only a couple of donors, which limits how far the findings can be generalized.

In the germline V gene, CDR1 corresponds to MGHRA and CDR2 to YSYEKL. Including the terminal cysteine and phenylalanine, the CDR3 comprises 16 residues. Just the 48-base CDR3 DNA is kept, in frame starting at base 1. Trimming leaves V shorter by 1 base and J shorter by 0 bases, with the junction holding 4 bases beyond the gene matches. Synthesis of TCR cDNA relied on 5'RACE template switching, a step that introduced a universal primer site along with unique molecular identifiers. Priming for cDNA synthesis came from both the TCR alpha and TCR beta constant segments. Two PCR steps were used to amplify libraries, with sample barcodes and sequencing adapters being added in the second step. Libraries were sequenced on Illumina HiSeq 2500 (2x100 bp) or NovaSeq (2x150 bp). As for the authors' bioinformatics: MIGEC was used to demultiplex reads and collapse the reads into UMI consensus sequences, and MiXCR was used for V(D)J alignment. Vaccine-responding clonotypes were identified with edgeR using replicate PBMC samples, with FDR below 0.01 and a log2 fold change above 5 up to day 15 being required. Each bulk clonotype received a CD4 or CD8 identity based on whether the sequenced CD4 or CD8 repertoire contained that clonotype at higher abundance. TCRdb itself trimmed the public reads at Q25 with fastp, ran MiXCR and retained productive beta chains. Each CDR3 protein appears once, grouped with its most common genes and DNA. These V and J calls originate from TCRdb's pipeline instead of the authors' own analysis. The sample data list approximately 550,000 distinct CDR3 sequences, and around an eighth of these were observed just once. The ten largest clonotypes hold 11% to 15% of the sample.

Here the sequenced sample was PBMCs, taken on the day of the yellow fever booster vaccination. The clonotype was recovered from a man aged 25 to 45 who received the YFV17D yellow fever vaccine. Recombination connected TRBV4-1 to TRBJ2-3, and 7 junction bases match TRBD2. The CDR3 here reads CASSQVASGSTDTQYF. The DNA sequence is TGCGCCAGCAGCCAAGTGGCTAGCGGAAGCACAGATACGCAGTATTTT.